The sequence of this T cell receptor (beta chain) was determined in a study of identifying expanded T cells in peripheral blood. Study results and caveats: Across healthy donors, higher total template counts meant significantly greater roughly two-week count variance.

Note on this clone: Its antigen is not known.

This table comes from immunoSEQ multiplex PCR, and its TCRdb copy is limited to in-frame clones, with some not included. The profile shows about 91,000 clones, about nine tenths of them singletons. The clonotype was recovered from a person between 18 and 75 years old in good health. Sequencing input: blood.

CDR3 loop: CASGYLQGNTEAFF. In nucleotides, the CDR3 is TGTGCCAGCGGGTATCTACAGGGAAACACTGAAGCTTTCTTT. This chain links TRBV27 with TRBJ1-1; tentative D call: TRBD1 (6 bases). The CDR3 is 14 residues long. Germline V gene lookup returns CDR1 MNHEY and CDR2 SMNVEV (reference sequence). The V end was cut by 8 bases, the J end by 2 bases, with 15 bases between.